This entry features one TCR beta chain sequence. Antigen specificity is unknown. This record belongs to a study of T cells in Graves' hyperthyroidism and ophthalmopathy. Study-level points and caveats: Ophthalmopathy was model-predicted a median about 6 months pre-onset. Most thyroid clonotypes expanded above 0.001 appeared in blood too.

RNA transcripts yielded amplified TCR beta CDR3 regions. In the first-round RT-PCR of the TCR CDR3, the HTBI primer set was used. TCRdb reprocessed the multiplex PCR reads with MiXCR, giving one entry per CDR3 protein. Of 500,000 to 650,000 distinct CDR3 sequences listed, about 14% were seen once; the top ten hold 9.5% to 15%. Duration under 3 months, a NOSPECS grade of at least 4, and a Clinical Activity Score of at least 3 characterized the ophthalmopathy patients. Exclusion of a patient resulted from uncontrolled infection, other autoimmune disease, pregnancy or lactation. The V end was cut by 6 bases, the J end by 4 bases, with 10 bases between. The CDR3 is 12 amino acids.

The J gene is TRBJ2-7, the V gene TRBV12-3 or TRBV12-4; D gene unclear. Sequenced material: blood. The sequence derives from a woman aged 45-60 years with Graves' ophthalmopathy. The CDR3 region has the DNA TGTGCCAGCAGCCCCTACCGGTACGAGCAGTACTTC. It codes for CASSPYRYEQYF.